The 22 T cell receptor beta chains presented below share a single source sample, sequenced in a study of Tregs in tolerant kidney transplant recipients (dated by TCRdb to the late 2010s). Related donors were used in the transplants with nonmyeloablative bone marrow transplantation, and mixed chimerism was transient in the human trials. Libraries were constructed by the immunoSEQ multiplex PCR assay. The clones in this table, taken by TCRdb from immuneACCESS, are in-frame only. Not every clone is retained; where verified, under half of the shortfall comes from an unresolved V gene, and the cause of the rest is unknown. This sample lists tens of thousands of clones; over 85% were detected once. The ten largest clones represent about 1.5% of the sample. The specimen comprised CD4+ T cells from blood (PBMCs), sampled 12 months after the transplant. Source of these receptors: a human patient who received a combined kidney and bone marrow transplant. After transplantation, some T cells may belong to the graft donor instead of the recipient.

This chain joins TRBV5-1 and TRBJ2-2, with D uncertain. Germline V gene lookup returns CDR1 SGHRS and CDR2 YFSETQ. Trimming removed 2 bases from V and 0 bases from J, with 11 bases in between. The CDR3 has 16 residues. Here the CDR3 DNA reads TGCGCCAGCAGCTTTGAGGTCTTTTCGAACACCGGGGAGCTGTTTTTT. It yields the protein CASSFEVFSNTGELFF.

The V and J genes are TRBV5-1 and TRBJ1-2; 7 bases fit TRBD1. Trimming at V came to 4 bases and at J to 8 bases, leaving 14 bases not matched to a gene. Germline lookup yields CDR1 SGHRS and CDR2 YFSETQ. The CDR3 sequence is 15 residues long. In nucleotides, the CDR3 is TGCGCCAGCAGCCCAGGGACAGCCGAGGGATGGGGCTACACCTTC. This encodes CASSPGTAEGWGYTF.

The V call is TRBV19, the J call TRBJ2-7; TRBD2 matches 8 bases. Unmatched junction bases numbered 11, after V lost 6 bases and J lost 4 bases. The CDR3 is 15 residues long. Germline-derived CDR1 and CDR2 are LNHDA and SQIVND (reference sequence). The CDR3 is CASSLRTSGIYEQYF. DNA for the CDR3: TGTGCCAGTAGCCTCAGAACTAGCGGTATTTACGAGCAGTACTTC.

The V call is TRBV27, the J call TRBJ2-6; D ambiguous. CDR1 is MNHEY and CDR2 is SMNVEV in the germline V gene (reference sequence). Trimming stripped 1 base from V and 2 bases from J, with 6 bases between. CDR3 length: 15 amino acids. The CDR3 coding sequence is TGTGCCAGCAGTTTATTCAGGCCTGGGGCCAACGTCCTGACTTTC. This sequence encodes CASSLFRPGANVLTF.

The rearrangement joins TRBV30 to TRBJ2-5, with 12 positions matching TRBD1. Germline values: CDR1 GTSNPN, CDR2 SVGIG (reference sequence). V lost 4 bases, J lost 4 bases, and 7 bases stayed unmatched. CDR3 length equals 15 residues. DNA for the CDR3: TGTGCCTGGAACGTCGGGACAGGGGGCGGAGAGACCCAGTACTTC. Encoded protein: CAWNVGTGGGETQYF.

This chain connects TRBV11-3 to TRBJ1-2; D possibly corresponds to TRBD1 (6 bases). The CDR3 is made up of 14 amino acids. CDR1 and CDR2 from the germline V gene are SGHNT and YENEEA. V was trimmed by 5 bases and J by 3 bases, leaving 13 bases between them. In DNA form, the CDR3 reads TGTGCCAGCAGCCCCAGGGGATGGGACTATGGCTACACCTTC. It translates to CASSPRGWDYGYTF.

The gene calls are TRBV5-4 and TRBJ2-2, with D perhaps TRBD1 (5 bases). The CDR3 has 15 residues. CDR1 and CDR2 (germline): SGHNT, YYREEE (reference sequence). V was clipped by 5 bases and J by 4 bases, with 15 bases between them. As DNA, the CDR3 is TGTGCCAGCAGGTCAGGGTCGTTGGTCACCGGGGAGCTGTTTTTT. Amino acid sequence: CASRSGSLVTGELFF.

This clone was counted a single time. The chain links TRBV7-3 to TRBJ2-2, with a tentative D call TRBD2 (5 bases). The CDR3 length is 13 residues. Trimming took off 5 bases at V and 1 base at J, with 5 bases between the two ends. CDR1 is SGHTA, CDR2 FQGTGA, per germline. The CDR3 protein is CASSRGNTGELFF. CDR3 nucleotides: TGTGCCAGCAGCCGGGGGAACACCGGGGAGCTGTTTTTT.

This sequence joins TRBV19 and TRBJ2-2, with 14 bases fitting TRBD2. Germline CDR1 reads LNHDA; CDR2 reads SQIVND (reference sequence). This CDR3 region has 19 residues. V lost 0 bases and J lost 6; bases outside the gene matches: 9. The CDR3 coding sequence is TGTGCCAGTAGTATAGATTGGTGGGGACTAGCGGGAGAGGCCGGGGAGCTGTTTTTT. Its translation is CASSIDWWGLAGEAGELFF.

The V call is TRBV7-2, the J call TRBJ1-1; D is ambiguous. Germline V lookup: CDR1 SGHTA, CDR2 FQGNSA. The CDR3 is 15 residues long. Between the trimmed V and J ends, which lost 1 base and 5 bases, there was a span of 14 bases. CDR3 DNA sequence: TGTGCCAGCAGCTTAGAGGTCCGGGGTGGTACTGAAGCTTTCTTT. This encodes CASSLEVRGGTEAFF.

The chain couples TRBV2 to TRBJ1-2, with D possibly being TRBD1 (6 bases). The V end was cut by 1 base, the J end by 8 bases, with 11 bases between. Germline loops: CDR1 SNHLY, CDR2 FYNNEI. The CDR3 length is 13 residues. CDR3 coding DNA: TGTGCCAGCAGTGAAGACAGGGCGGGCGGCTACACCTTC. This encodes CASSEDRAGGYTF.

The chain combines TRBV5-4 with TRBJ1-2, with 7 positions matching TRBD1. This CDR3 contains 15 residues. The ends lost 1 base at V and 3 bases at J; junction bases unmatched: 6. Germline V gene lookup returns CDR1 SGHNT and CDR2 YYREEE (reference sequence). The CDR3 reads CASSLSGRGDYGYTF. Written as DNA, the CDR3 is TGTGCCAGCAGCTTGTCGGGCAGGGGGGACTATGGCTACACCTTC.

V and J are TRBV2 and TRBJ2-7, with 11 bases identical to TRBD2. The CDR3 is 14 amino acids. Per germline, CDR1 SNHLY and CDR2 FYNNEI. J lost 12 bases, V lost 8 bases, and 15 bases had no gene match. CDR3 protein: CASGPDSGRAEAYF. CDR3 nucleotide sequence: TGTGCCAGCGGCCCTGATAGCGGGAGGGCCGAAGCGTACTTC.

The chain joins TRBV2 to TRBJ2-5; 12 bases line up with TRBD2. The germline V gene encodes CDR1 SNHLY and CDR2 FYNNEI. The trim removed 7 bases at V and 5 bases at J, leaving 5 bases unmatched. The length of the CDR3 is 14 residues. CDR3 DNA: TGTGCCAGCAAACGGACTAGCGGGACGGAGACCCAGTACTTC. Amino acid sequence: CASKRTSGTETQYF.

The chain combines TRBV29-1 with TRBJ1-2; 7 positions match TRBD1. J gave up 4 bases and V 4 bases, and 6 bases lay outside the gene matches. Germline V gene sequence: CDR1 SQVTM, CDR2 ANQGSEA. The CDR3 loop spans 13 amino acids. CDR3 region: CSVGDGQVYGYTF. The CDR3 DNA is TGCAGCGTTGGGGATGGACAGGTCTATGGCTACACCTTC.

The chain couples TRBV7-3 to TRBJ2-5; 7 positions match TRBD1. J was trimmed by 0 bases and V by 5 bases; bases with no gene match: 6. Germline-derived CDR1 and CDR2 are SGHTA and FQGTGA. The CDR3 covers 15 residues. CDR3 in amino acids: CASSSRTGYQETQYF. The CDR3 region has the DNA TGTGCCAGCAGCAGCAGGACAGGCTACCAAGAGACCCAGTACTTC.

This chain uses TRBV5-5 with TRBJ2-7, with a possible D match to TRBD1 (5 bases). Per germline, CDR1 SGHKS and CDR2 YYEKEE (reference sequence). Trimming removed 2 bases from V and 1 base from J, with 7 bases in between. This CDR3 contains 13 residues. CDR3 in DNA: TGTGCCAGCAGCTTACGACAGTCCTACGAGCAGTACTTC. It is translated as CASSLRQSYEQYF.

In the case of this clone: Distinct nucleotide sequences in the sample also encode this CDR3. The rearrangement links TRBV28 to TRBJ1-2; no reliable D call. Germline V gene sequence: CDR1 MDHEN, CDR2 SYDVKM. Trimming took off 2 bases at V and 7 bases at J, with 11 bases between the two ends. The CDR3 runs to 13 residues. CDR3: CASSLTILGGYTF. Here the CDR3 DNA reads TGTGCCAGCAGTTTAACAATTCTAGGTGGCTACACCTTC.

This clone occurred once. The V gene is TRBV6-1, the J gene TRBJ1-2, with D uncertain. The CDR3 is 13 amino acids. Germline-derived CDR1 and CDR2 are MNHNS and SASEGT. V lost 2 bases to trimming and J lost 8 bases, with 12 bases between them. In DNA, the CDR3 is TGTGCCAGCAGTGAACACCGGGGTCAAGGCTACACCTTC. This codes for CASSEHRGQGYTF.

The chain uses TRBV7-3 and TRBJ1-4, with 8 bases aligning to TRBD1. Germline trimming cut 0 bases from V and 5 bases from J; bases unmatched to any gene: 11. The CDR3 is 18 amino acids. Germline V gene data show CDR1 as SGHTA and CDR2 as FQGTGA. The CDR3 reads CASSLTLQGASPNEKLFF. For the CDR3, the DNA is TGTGCCAGCAGCTTAACGTTGCAGGGGGCGTCCCCAAATGAAAAACTGTTTTTT. The full variable domain, in which reference TRBV7-3 and TRBJ1-4 provide the parts outside the CDR3, is GAGVSQTPSNKVTEKGKYVELRCDPISGHTALYWYRQSLGQGPEFLIYFQGTGAADDSGLPNDRFFAVRPEGSVSTLKIQRTERGDSAVYLCASSLTLQGASPNEKLFFGSGTQLSVL.

This clone was detected only once. The chain is built from TRBV9 and TRBJ2-1; TRBD2 might be the D (5 bases). Germline CDR1 is SGDLS and CDR2 is YYNGEE. With 3 bases removed from V and 9 bases from J, the gap between germline ends came to 13 bases. The CDR3 loop spans 13 amino acids. DNA of the CDR3: TGTGCCAGCAGCGAGCATTGGAGGCCTGAGCAGTTCTTC. Translation gives CASSEHWRPEQFF.

The V and J genes are TRBV4-1 and TRBJ2-1, with 9 bases identical to TRBD2. Germline lookup yields CDR1 MGHRA and CDR2 YSYEKL. Unmatched junction bases numbered 5, after V lost 2 bases and J lost 6 bases. The CDR3 spans 15 residues. In DNA, the CDR3 is TGCGCCAGCAGCCAACCCGGACTAGCGCTCAATGAGCAGTTCTTC. It specifies CASSQPGLALNEQFF.